A selection of T cell receptor beta chains follows, all from one sample in a study of identical twins. TCRdb fed the 5' RACE reads into MiXCR, producing one record per CDR3 protein. The sample shows a few hundred thousand distinct CDR3 sequences, roughly 8% of them seen only once. The sample was also linked to a second study, of yellow fever vaccine responses in identical twins.

The specimen was CD8+ T cells sorted from blood. The receptors were sampled from a woman under 30 in good health. CDR3s include the opening cysteine and the closing phenylalanine or tryptophan. The order of the fields is V gene, J gene, D gene, clone size, CDR3 DNA, CDR3 protein. D genes are given only for firm matches. The size field is filled for only some rows; it gives once, few, many or a size class.

TRBV27,TRBJ2-7,NA,few,TGTGCCAGCAGCACACGATCCTGGGGCCGTTACGAGCAGTACTTC,CASSTRSWGRYEQYF
TRBV27,TRBJ1-1,NA,NA,TGTGCCAGCAGTTTGGCCAGGGGAGGGATGAACACTGAAGCTTTCTTT,CASSLARGGMNTEAFF
TRBV15,TRBJ2-1,NA,many,TGTGCCACCAGCAGAGGAATGGGGGACAATGAGCAGTTCTTC,CATSRGMGDNEQFF
TRBV10-3,TRBJ2-7,NA,many,TGTGCCATCAGTGAATCGGACTATCCCGAGCAGTACTTC,CAISESDYPEQYF
TRBV30,TRBJ2-1,TRBD2,few,TGTGCCTGGGCGGGACTAGCGGGAGTCTACAATGAGCAGTTCTTC,CAWAGLAGVYNEQFF
TRBV24-1,TRBJ2-5,NA,many,TGTGCCACCAGTGATTTAGGAGCAGAACGGGTGCAAGAGACCCAGTACTTC,CATSDLGAERVQETQYF
TRBV7-2,TRBJ2-5,NA,NA,TGTGCCAGCAGCGTACAGGGTCGAGAGACCCAGTACTTC,CASSVQGRETQYF
TRBV28,TRBJ2-1,TRBD1,many,TGTGCCAGCAGGACGACCGGGACAGGGGGGTACAATGAGCAGTTCTTC,CASRTTGTGGYNEQFF
TRBV10-3,TRBJ1-2,NA,NA,TGTGCCATCAGTGAGGACCTAAGGGGAAGAAACTATGGCTACACCTTC,CAISEDLRGRNYGYTF
TRBV7-9,TRBJ2-7,TRBD1,NA,TGTGCCAGCAGCTTAATCCCCGGGACAGGGACCTACGAGCAGTACTTC,CASSLIPGTGTYEQYF
TRBV2,TRBJ2-1,NA,NA,TGTGCCAGCAATGGGGCATTCTCCTACAATGAGCAGTTCTTC,CASNGAFSYNEQFF
TRBV27,TRBJ1-5,TRBD1,NA,TGTGCCAGCAGTTTAACAGGGGAGTACGAGCCCCAGCATTTT,CASSLTGEYEPQHF
TRBV12-3/TRBV12-4,TRBJ2-4,NA,many,TGTGCCAGCACGGGGACGGGAGCCAAAAACATTCAGTACTTC,CASTGTGAKNIQYF
TRBV28,TRBJ2-2,TRBD1,NA,TGTGCCAGCGGTTCGGACAGGGTTCCTCTGTTGGGGACCGGGGAGCTGTTTTTT,CASGSDRVPLLGTGELFF
TRBV12-3/TRBV12-4,TRBJ2-7,TRBD2,many,TGTGCCAGCAGCATACCGGGACTAGCGGTTACCTACGAGCAGTACTTC,CASSIPGLAVTYEQYF
TRBV5-4,TRBJ2-5,TRBD2,NA,TGTGCCAGCAGGCGCGATGGGGGTGGACTAGCGGGAAGAGAGACCCAGTACTTC,CASRRDGGGLAGRETQYF
TRBV9,TRBJ1-1,NA,NA,TGTGCCAGCAGCGCCGAGGTGGGCACTGAAGCTTTCTTT,CASSAEVGTEAFF
TRBV12-3/TRBV12-4,TRBJ1-2,NA,NA,TGTGCCAGCAGTTTCATGGGGGGTGTTAACTATGGCTACACCTTC,CASSFMGGVNYGYTF
TRBV9,TRBJ2-5,TRBD2,many,TGTGCCAGCAGCCTCTGGACTAGCGGGGGGACCCAGTACTTC,CASSLWTSGGTQYF
TRBV3-1,TRBJ2-5,TRBD2,many,TGTGCCAGCAGCCCCATGGGACTAGCGGGAGAAGAGACCCAGTACTTC,CASSPMGLAGEETQYF
TRBV7-8,TRBJ2-3,TRBD2,NA,TGTGCCAGCAGCTTAGCAGGGACTAGCGGGAGTAAAACAGATACGCAGTATTTT,CASSLAGTSGSKTDTQYF
TRBV9,TRBJ1-4,NA,few,TGTGCCAGCAGCGTGGGGGGCCAGGAACTGTTTTTT,CASSVGGQELFF
TRBV27,TRBJ2-3,TRBD2,NA,TGTGCCAGCAGTTTGGGACTAGGGATGTCAGATACGCAGTATTTT,CASSLGLGMSDTQYF
TRBV4-1,TRBJ2-2,NA,NA,TGCGCCAGCACCCCAGGGGCCGGGGAGCTGTTTTTT,CASTPGAGELFF
TRBV5-1,TRBJ1-1,NA,NA,TGCGCCAGCAGCCCTGCAGGGGCTACTGAAGCTTTCTTT,CASSPAGATEAFF
TRBV5-1,TRBJ1-1,TRBD1,many,TGCGCCAGCAGCGGAAACGCCGGGACAGGGGGGAACACTGAAGCTTTCTTT,CASSGNAGTGGNTEAFF
TRBV2,TRBJ1-2,NA,few,TGTGCCAGCAGTGGGAGGGGGGACTATGGCTACACCTTC,CASSGRGDYGYTF
TRBV9,TRBJ2-4,NA,many,TGTGCCAGCAGCGAGGGACAGTGGGGGGACATTCAGTACTTC,CASSEGQWGDIQYF